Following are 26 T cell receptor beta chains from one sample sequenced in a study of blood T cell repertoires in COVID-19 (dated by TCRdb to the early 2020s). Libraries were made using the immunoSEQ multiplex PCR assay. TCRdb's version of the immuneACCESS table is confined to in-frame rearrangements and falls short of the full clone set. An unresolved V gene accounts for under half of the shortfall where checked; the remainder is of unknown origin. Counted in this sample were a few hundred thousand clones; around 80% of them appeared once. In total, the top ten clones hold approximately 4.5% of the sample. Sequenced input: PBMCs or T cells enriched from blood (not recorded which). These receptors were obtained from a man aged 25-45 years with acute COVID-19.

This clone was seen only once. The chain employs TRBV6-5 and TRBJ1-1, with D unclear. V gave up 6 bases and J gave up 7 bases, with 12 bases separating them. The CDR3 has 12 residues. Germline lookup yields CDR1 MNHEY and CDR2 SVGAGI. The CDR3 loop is CASRRDGGEAFF. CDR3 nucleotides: TGTGCCAGCAGACGTGATGGCGGTGAAGCTTTCTTT.

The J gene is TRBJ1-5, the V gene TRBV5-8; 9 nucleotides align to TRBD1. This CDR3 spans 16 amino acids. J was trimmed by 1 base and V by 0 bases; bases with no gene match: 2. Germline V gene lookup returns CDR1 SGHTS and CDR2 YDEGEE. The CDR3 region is CASSLEQGASNQPQHF. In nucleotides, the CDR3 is TGTGCCAGCAGCTTGGAACAGGGGGCGAGCAATCAGCCCCAGCATTTT.

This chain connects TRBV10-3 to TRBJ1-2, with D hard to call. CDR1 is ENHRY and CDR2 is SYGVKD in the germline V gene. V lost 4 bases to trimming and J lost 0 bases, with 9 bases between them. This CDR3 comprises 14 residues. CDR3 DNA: TGTGCCATCAGTGGAGGGTTCGCTAACTATGGCTACACCTTC. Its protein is CAISGGFANYGYTF.

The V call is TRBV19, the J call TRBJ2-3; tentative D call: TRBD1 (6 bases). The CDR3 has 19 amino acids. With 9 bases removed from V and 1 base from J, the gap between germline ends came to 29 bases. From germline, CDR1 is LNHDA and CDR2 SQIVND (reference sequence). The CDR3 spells CASLGAALSRGVGTDTQYF. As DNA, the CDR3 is TGTGCCAGCCTCGGGGCGGCTCTGAGCAGGGGTGTTGGCACAGATACGCAGTATTTT.

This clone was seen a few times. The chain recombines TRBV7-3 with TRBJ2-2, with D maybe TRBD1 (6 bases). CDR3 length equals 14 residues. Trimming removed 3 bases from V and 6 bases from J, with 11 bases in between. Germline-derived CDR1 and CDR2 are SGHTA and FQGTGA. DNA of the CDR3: TGTGCCAGCAGCTTCCTCCAGGGGTCCGGGGAGCTGTTTTTT. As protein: CASSFLQGSGELFF. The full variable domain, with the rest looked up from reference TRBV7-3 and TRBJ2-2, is GAGVSQTPSNKVTEKGKYVELRCDPISGHTALYWYRQSLGQGPEFLIYFQGTGAADDSGLPNDRFFAVRPEGSVSTLKIQRTERGDSAVYLCASSFLQGSGELFFGEGSRLTVL.

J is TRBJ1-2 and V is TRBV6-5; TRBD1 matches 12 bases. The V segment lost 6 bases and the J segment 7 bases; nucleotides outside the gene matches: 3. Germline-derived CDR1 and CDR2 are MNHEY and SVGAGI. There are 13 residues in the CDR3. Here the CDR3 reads CASRGTGGGGYTF. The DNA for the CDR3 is TGTGCCAGCAGAGGGACAGGGGGCGGTGGCTACACCTTC.

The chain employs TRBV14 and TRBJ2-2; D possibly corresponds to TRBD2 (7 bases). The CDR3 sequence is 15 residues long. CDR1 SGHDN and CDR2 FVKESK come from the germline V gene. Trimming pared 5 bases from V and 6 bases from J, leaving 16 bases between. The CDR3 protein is CASSFAGALAGELFF. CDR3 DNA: TGTGCCAGCAGCTTCGCGGGGGCCTTAGCCGGGGAGCTGTTTTTT.

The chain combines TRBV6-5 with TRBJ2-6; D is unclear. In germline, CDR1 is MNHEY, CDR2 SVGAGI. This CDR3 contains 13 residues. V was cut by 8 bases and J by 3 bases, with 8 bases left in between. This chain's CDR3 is CASPANGANVLTF. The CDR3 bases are TGTGCCAGCCCCGCTAATGGGGCCAACGTCCTGACTTTC.

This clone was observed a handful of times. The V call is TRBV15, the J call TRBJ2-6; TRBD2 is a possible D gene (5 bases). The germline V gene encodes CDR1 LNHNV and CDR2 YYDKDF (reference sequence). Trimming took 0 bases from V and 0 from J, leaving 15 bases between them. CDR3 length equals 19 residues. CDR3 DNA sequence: TGTGCCACCAGCAGAGATCGGGTAGCAGGAGGCTCTGGGGCCAACGTCCTGACTTTC. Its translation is CATSRDRVAGGSGANVLTF.

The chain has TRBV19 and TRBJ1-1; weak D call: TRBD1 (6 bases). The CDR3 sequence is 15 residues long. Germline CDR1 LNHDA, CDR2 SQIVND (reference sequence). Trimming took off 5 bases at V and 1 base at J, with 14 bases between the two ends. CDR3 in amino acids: CASSSQGPPNTEAFF. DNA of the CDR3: TGTGCCAGTAGTTCACAGGGCCCCCCGAACACTGAAGCTTTCTTT.

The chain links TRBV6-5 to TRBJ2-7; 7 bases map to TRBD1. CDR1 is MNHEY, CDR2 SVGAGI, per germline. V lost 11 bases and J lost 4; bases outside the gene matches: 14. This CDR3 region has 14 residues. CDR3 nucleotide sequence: TGTGCCTCAGCCAGGGGGTTCGCTTCTTACGAGCAGTACGTC. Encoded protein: CASARGFASYEQYV.

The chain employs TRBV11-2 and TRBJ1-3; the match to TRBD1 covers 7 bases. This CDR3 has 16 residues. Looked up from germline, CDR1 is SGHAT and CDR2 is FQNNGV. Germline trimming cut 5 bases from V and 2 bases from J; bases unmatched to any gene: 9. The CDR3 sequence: CASSIHRGIAGNTIYF. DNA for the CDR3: TGTGCCAGCAGCATCCACAGGGGAATTGCTGGAAACACCATATATTTT.

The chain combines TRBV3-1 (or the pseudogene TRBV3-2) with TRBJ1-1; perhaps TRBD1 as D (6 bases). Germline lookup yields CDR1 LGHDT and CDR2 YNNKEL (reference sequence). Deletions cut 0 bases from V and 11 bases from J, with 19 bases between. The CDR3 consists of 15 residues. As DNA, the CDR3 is TGTGCCAGCAGCCAAGATCCCGGGGTGACAGGATTGGCTTTCTTT. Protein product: CASSQDPGVTGLAFF.

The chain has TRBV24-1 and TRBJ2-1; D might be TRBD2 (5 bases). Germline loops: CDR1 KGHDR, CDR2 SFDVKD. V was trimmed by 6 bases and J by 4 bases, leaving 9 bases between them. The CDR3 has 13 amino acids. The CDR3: CATSFEGYNEQFF. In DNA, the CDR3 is TGTGCCACCAGTTTTGAGGGTTACAATGAGCAGTTCTTC.

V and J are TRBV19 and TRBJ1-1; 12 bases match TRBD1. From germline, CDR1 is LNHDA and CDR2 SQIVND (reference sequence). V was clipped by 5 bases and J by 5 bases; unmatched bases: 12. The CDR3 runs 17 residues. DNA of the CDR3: TGTGCCAGTAGTTTCAGTACACCGGGACAGGGGGCGACTGAAGCTTTCTTT. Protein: CASSFSTPGQGATEAFF.

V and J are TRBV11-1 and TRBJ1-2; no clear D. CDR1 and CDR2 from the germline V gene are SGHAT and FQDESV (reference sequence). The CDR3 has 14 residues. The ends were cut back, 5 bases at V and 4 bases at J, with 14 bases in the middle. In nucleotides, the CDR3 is TGTGCCAGCAGCCCCCTTGGGTGGGCCTATGGCTACACCTTC. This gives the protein CASSPLGWAYGYTF.

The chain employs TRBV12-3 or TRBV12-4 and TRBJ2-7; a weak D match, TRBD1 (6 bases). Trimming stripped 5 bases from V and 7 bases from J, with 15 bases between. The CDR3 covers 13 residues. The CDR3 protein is CASSEDPRGEQYV. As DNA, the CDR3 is TGTGCCAGCAGTGAGGACCCCAGGGGTGAGCAGTACGTC.

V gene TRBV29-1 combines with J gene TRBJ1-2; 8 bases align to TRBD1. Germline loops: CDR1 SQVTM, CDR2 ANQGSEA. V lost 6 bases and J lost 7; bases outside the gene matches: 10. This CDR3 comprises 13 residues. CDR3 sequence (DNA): TGCAGCGTGGGGACAGGATCTCTTATTGGCTACACCTTC. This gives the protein CSVGTGSLIGYTF.

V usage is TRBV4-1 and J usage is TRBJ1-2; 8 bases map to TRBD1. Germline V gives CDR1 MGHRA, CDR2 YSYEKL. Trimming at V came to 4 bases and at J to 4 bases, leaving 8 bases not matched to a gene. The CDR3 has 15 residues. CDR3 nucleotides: TGCGCCAGCAGCCTATTACAGGGGGGCGGCTATGGCTACACCTTC. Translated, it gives CASSLLQGGGYGYTF.

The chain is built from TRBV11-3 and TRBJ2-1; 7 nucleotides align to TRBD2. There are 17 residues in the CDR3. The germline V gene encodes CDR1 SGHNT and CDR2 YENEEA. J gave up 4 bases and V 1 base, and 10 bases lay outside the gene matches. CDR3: CASSLVGGTNLYNEQFF. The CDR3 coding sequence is TGTGCCAGCAGCTTAGTGGGAGGGACCAACTTGTACAATGAGCAGTTCTTC.

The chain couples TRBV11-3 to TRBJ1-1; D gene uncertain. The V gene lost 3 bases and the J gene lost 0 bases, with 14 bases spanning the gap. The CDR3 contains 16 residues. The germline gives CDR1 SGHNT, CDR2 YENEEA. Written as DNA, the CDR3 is TGTGCCAGCAGCTTCCCTTCGGCGGACTTGAACACTGAAGCTTTCTTT. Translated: CASSFPSADLNTEAFF.

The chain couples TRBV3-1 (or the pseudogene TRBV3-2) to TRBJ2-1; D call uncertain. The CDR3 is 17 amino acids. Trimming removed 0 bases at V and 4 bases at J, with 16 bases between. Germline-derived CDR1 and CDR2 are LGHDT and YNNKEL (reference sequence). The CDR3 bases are TGTGCCAGCAGCCAAGATCCGGGTTATCGCCAGTACAATGAGCAGTTCTTC. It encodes CASSQDPGYRQYNEQFF.

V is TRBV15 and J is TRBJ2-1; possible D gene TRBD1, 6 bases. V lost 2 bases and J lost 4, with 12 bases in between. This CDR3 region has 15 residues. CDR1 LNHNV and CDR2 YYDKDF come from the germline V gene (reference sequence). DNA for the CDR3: TGTGCCACCAGCAGATCGGGACAACCGTACAATGAGCAGTTCTTC. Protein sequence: CATSRSGQPYNEQFF.

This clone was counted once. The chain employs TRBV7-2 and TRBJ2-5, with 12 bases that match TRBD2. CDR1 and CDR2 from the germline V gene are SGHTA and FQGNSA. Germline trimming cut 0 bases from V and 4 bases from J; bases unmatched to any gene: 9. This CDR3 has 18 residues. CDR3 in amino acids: CASSLAPSGGAPTETQYF. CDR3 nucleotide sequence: TGTGCCAGCAGCTTAGCACCTAGCGGGGGGGCCCCGACAGAGACCCAGTACTTC.

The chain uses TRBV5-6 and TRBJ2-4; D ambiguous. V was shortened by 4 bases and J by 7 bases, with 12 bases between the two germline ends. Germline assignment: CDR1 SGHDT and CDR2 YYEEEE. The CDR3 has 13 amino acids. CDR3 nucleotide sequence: TGTGCCAGCAGCCCCCGGTTGAGGAACATTCAGTACTTC. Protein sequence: CASSPRLRNIQYF.

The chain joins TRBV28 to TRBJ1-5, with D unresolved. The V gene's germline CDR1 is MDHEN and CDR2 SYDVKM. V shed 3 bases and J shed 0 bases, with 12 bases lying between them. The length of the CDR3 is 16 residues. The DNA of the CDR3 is TGTGCCAGCAGTTTGAGAATGCCGCCTAGCAATCAGCCCCAGCATTTT. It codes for CASSLRMPPSNQPQHF.